A single sample gave rise to the 26 T cell receptor beta chains below, sequenced in a study of metastatic and nonmetastatic thyroid tumors (dated by TCRdb to 2019 to 2021). Library preparation was by PCR. Instrument used: Illumina HiSeq 4000. In TCRdb, the public reads were trimmed at Q25 with fastp and aligned with MiXCR, with productive beta chains retained. Present in this sample are about 20,000 clones, more than 20% of which were seen just once. The ten largest make up 70% to 80% of the sample. No patient had received any treatment before thyroid surgery. Sequenced sample: blood. The receptors were gathered from a male donor with papillary thyroid cancer or a benign thyroid nodule (not recorded which). Some clones in this sample may be carry-over from other donors' samples.

This clone was seen repeatedly, ten times or more. The rearrangement uses TRBV6-5 and TRBJ2-3, with 9 bases matching TRBD2. CDR3 length: 17 amino acids. Per the germline V gene, CDR1 is MNHEY and CDR2 is SVGAGI. V lost 0 bases and J lost 5; bases outside the gene matches: 9. DNA for the CDR3: TGTGCCAGCAGTTACTCTCGTAGCGGGAGTACTGGAGATACGCAGTATTTT. It codes for CASSYSRSGSTGDTQYF.

In its sample, this clone was seen a few times. CDR3 in DNA: TGTGCCACCAGCTTCCAGGGGGAATCCTACAATGAGCAGTTCTTC. It translates to CATSFQGESYNEQFF. V usage is TRBV15 and J usage is TRBJ2-1, with 7 bases that match TRBD1. The CDR3 loop spans 15 amino acids. The junction had 5 bases not matched to a gene; V was cut back by 5 bases and J by 1 base. From germline, CDR1 is LNHNV and CDR2 YYDKDF (reference sequence). The variable domain in full, completed from reference TRBV15 and TRBJ2-1, reads DAMVIQNPRYQVTQFGKPVTLSCSQTLNHNVMYWYQQKSSQAPKLLFHYYDKDFNNEADTPDNFQSRRPNTSFCFLDIRSPGLGDTAMYLCATSFQGESYNEQFFGPGTRLTVL.

Comment on this clone: A much larger clone lies one base from this, so it may be a read error. The rearrangement joins TRBV30 to TRBJ2-1; D is ambiguous. The CDR3 contains 12 residues. Germline V lookup: CDR1 GTSNPN, CDR2 SVGIG (reference sequence). Trimming left V 3 bases short and J 8 bases short, with 11 bases between. The CDR3 protein is CAWRTNFYEQFF. The CDR3, as DNA: TGTGCCTGGAGAACTAATTTCTATGAGCAGTTCTTC.

The chain links TRBV5-1 to TRBJ2-2; 9 bases match TRBD1. CDR3 size: 16 residues. The germline gives CDR1 SGHRS, CDR2 YFSETQ. Unmatched junction bases numbered 4, after V lost 4 bases and J lost 0 bases. For the CDR3, the DNA is TGCGCCAGCAGCCGGACAGGGGTTCCGAACACCGGGGAGCTGTTTTTT. Residues: CASSRTGVPNTGELFF.

V gene TRBV9 combines with J gene TRBJ2-2; D gene uncertain. In germline, CDR1 is SGDLS, CDR2 YYNGEE. The CDR3 length is 16 residues. V was shortened by 0 bases and J by 6 bases, with 15 bases between the two germline ends. The CDR3 DNA reads as TGTGCCAGCAGCGTAGATGTGGTTTGGAAGCCCGGGGAGCTGTTTTTT. Its protein product is CASSVDVVWKPGELFF.

The chain uses TRBV20-1 and TRBJ1-2; no clear D. Germline CDR1 DFQATT, CDR2 SNEGSKA (reference sequence). The length of the CDR3 is 11 residues. The V end was cut by 3 bases, the J end by 8 bases, with 10 bases between. The CDR3 loop is CSASCGEGYTF. The CDR3 DNA reads TGCAGTGCTAGTTGTGGGGAAGGCTACACCTTC.

Ten or more counts support this clone. This chain links TRBV9 with TRBJ1-1; D remains unclear. CDR1 is SGDLS, CDR2 YYNGEE, per germline. Trimming cost V 0 bases and J 5 bases, with 17 bases left between them. The CDR3 runs to 16 residues. The CDR3 nucleotides are TGTGCCAGCAGCGTAGGTTCCCCCGCCTTGGGGACTGAAGCTTTCTTT. This encodes CASSVGSPALGTEAFF.

In its sample, this clone was seen many times. This CDR3 is CASSLTDTEAFF. CDR3 nucleotide sequence: TGTGCCAGCAGCTTGACGGACACTGAAGCTTTCTTT. This chain joins TRBV6-1 and TRBJ1-1, with D hard to call. Trimming left V 6 bases short and J 3 bases short, with 8 bases between. The germline gives CDR1 MNHNS, CDR2 SASEGT. The CDR3 consists of 12 residues.

As to this clone: A much larger clone lies a single base off, so this may be a read error. The chain employs TRBV2 and TRBJ2-1; TRBD1 matches at 10 bases. The germline V gene encodes CDR1 SNHLY and CDR2 FYNNEI. The length of the CDR3 is 15 residues. Here the CDR3 DNA reads TGTGCCAGCAGTGAGGACAGGGGGGCATACAATGAGCAGCTCTTC. Encoded protein: CASSEDRGAYNEQLF.

The rearrangement joins TRBV12-3 or TRBV12-4 to TRBJ2-7; D is unclear. This CDR3 is 11 amino acids long. V was trimmed by 9 bases and J by 2 bases, leaving 8 bases between them. CDR3: CASSKTYEQYF. The CDR3 DNA is TGTGCCAGTAGTAAAACCTACGAGCAGTACTTC.

This clone was counted at least ten times. This sample also contains other DNA sequences that code for the same CDR3. This sequence joins TRBV20-1 and TRBJ2-3; D is perhaps TRBD2 (7 bases). With 7 bases removed from V and 1 base from J, the gap between germline ends came to 9 bases. Germline CDR1 DFQATT, CDR2 SNEGSKA (reference sequence). The CDR3 is 12 amino acids. The CDR3 nucleotides are TGCAGTGGGGGGGGCGGCACAGATACGCAGTATTTT. The encoded protein is CSGGGGTDTQYF.

This chain links TRBV20-1 with TRBJ1-2, with 7 bases fitting TRBD1. The CDR3 length is 14 residues. The ends lost 3 bases at V and 0 bases at J; junction bases unmatched: 4. Germline CDR1 DFQATT, CDR2 SNEGSKA (reference sequence). The CDR3 protein is CSASGTDTNYGYTF. The CDR3 region has the DNA TGCAGTGCTAGTGGGACAGACACTAACTATGGCTACACCTTC.

The chain has TRBV28 and TRBJ2-7; the D gene is possibly TRBD2 (6 bases). This CDR3 is built from 17 residues. Germline V gives CDR1 MDHEN, CDR2 SYDVKM. Trimming stripped 8 bases from V and 5 bases from J, with 28 bases between. CDR3 amino acids: CASGSVLIGGSGDEQYF. The DNA for the CDR3 is TGTGCCAGCGGCTCGGTGCTTATCGGGGGATCGGGGGACGAGCAGTACTTC. The full variable domain, rest sourced from reference TRBV28 and TRBJ2-7, is DVKVTQSSRYLVKRTGEKVFLECVQDMDHENMFWYRQDPGLGLRLIYFSYDVKMKEKGDIPEGYSVSREKKERFSLILESASTNQTSMYLCASGSVLIGGSGDEQYFGPGTRLTVT.

Turning to this clone: The junction departs from the called germline gene at one end, perhaps through a read error. The gene calls are TRBV20-1 and TRBJ1-2, with D possibly matching TRBD1 (6 bases). The CDR3 sequence is 16 residues long. The germline CDR1 and CDR2 sequences are DFQATT and SNEGSKA (reference sequence). In DNA, the CDR3 is TGCAGTGCTAGAGATGTAGCAGGGGATTTCAACTATTGCTACACCTTC. Translated: CSARDVAGDFNYCYTF.

About this clone: The junction shows a germline mismatch at one end, possibly a read error. This chain links TRBV11-2 with TRBJ2-7; D possibly corresponds to TRBD2 (6 bases). The germline V gene encodes CDR1 SGHAT and CDR2 FQNNGV. This CDR3 is 15 amino acids long. This CDR3 reads CASSLVGGKAYEQYF. As DNA, the CDR3 is TGCGCCAGCAGCTTAGTCGGGGGTAAGGCCTACGAGCAGTACTTC.

Ten or more counts support this clone. The chain has TRBV30 and TRBJ1-6; no clear D gene. Germline CDR1 is GTSNPN and CDR2 is SVGIG (reference sequence). This CDR3 contains 13 residues. The V gene lost 1 base and the J gene lost 7 bases, with 8 bases spanning the gap. The CDR3 loop is CAWSGQQNSPLHF. The CDR3 DNA follows: TGTGCCTGGAGTGGCCAACAGAATTCACCCCTCCACTTT.

V is TRBV7-9 and J is TRBJ1-2; D ambiguous. Germline CDR1 and CDR2: SEHNR and FQNEAQ (reference sequence). V was trimmed by 1 base and J by 3 bases, leaving 6 bases between them. The CDR3 runs 13 residues. Written as DNA, the CDR3 is TGTGCCAGCAGCTTAGTAGGGTACTATGGCTACACCTTC. Residues: CASSLVGYYGYTF.

This clone occurred many times. The rearrangement links TRBV5-1 to TRBJ2-1; weak D call: TRBD2 (6 bases). Trimming removed 0 bases from V and 2 bases from J, with 12 bases in between. Germline CDR1 and CDR2: SGHRS and YFSETQ. CDR3 length: 16 amino acids. The CDR3 protein is CASSLGAGTTYNEQFF. The CDR3 nucleotides read TGCGCCAGCAGCTTGGGGGCGGGAACGACCTACAATGAGCAGTTCTTC.

V and J are TRBV25-1 and TRBJ1-1; D not certain. The CDR3 contains 11 residues. V was cut by 3 bases and J by 1 base, with 0 bases left in between. Germline CDR1 and CDR2: MGHDK and SYGVNS. CDR3 DNA: TGTGCCAGCAGTGAGAACACTGAAGCTTTCTTT. Translating it yields CASSENTEAFF.

The chain has TRBV13 and TRBJ2-5; either TRBD1 or TRBD2 may fit D (6 bases each). Germline V lookup: CDR1 PRHDT, CDR2 FYEKMQ (reference sequence). There are 17 residues in the CDR3. Trimming took 5 bases from V and 6 from J, leaving 25 bases between them. This CDR3 reads CASSQSTRGLRFKTQYF. The CDR3, as DNA: TGTGCCAGCAGCCAAAGTACCCGGGGGCTTAGGTTTAAGACCCAGTACTTC.

This clone was counted at least ten times. The chain links TRBV28 to TRBJ1-2; 8 bases agree with TRBD1. The CDR3 is 14 amino acids. V gave up 6 bases and J gave up 5 bases; unmatched junction bases: 8. Germline V gene lookup returns CDR1 MDHEN and CDR2 SYDVKM. The CDR3 DNA reads as TGTGCCAGCAGCAAAGGACAGGGAAATTATGGCTACACCTTC. It translates to CASSKGQGNYGYTF.

For this clone: Since a much larger clone is just one base distant, this may be a read error. The same CDR3 arises from other DNA sequences in this sample as well. The chain joins TRBV5-4 to TRBJ2-3, with D tentatively TRBD1 or TRBD2 (5 bases each). CDR1 is SGHNT and CDR2 is YYREEE in the germline V gene (reference sequence). There are 15 residues in the CDR3. The CDR3 loop reads CASSLWWDGSDTQYF. CDR3 in DNA: TGTGCCAGCAGCTTGTGGTGGGACGGGTCAGATACTCAGTATTTT.

This clone occurred many times. The J gene is TRBJ2-3, the V gene TRBV12-3 or TRBV12-4; 8 bases are a match to TRBD1. The CDR3 is 18 residues long. The trim removed 7 bases at V and 4 bases at J, leaving 19 bases unmatched. CDR3 DNA: TGTGCCAGCATCCCTGGGACAGGCCGACCGCAAAGGGCAGATACGCAGTATTTT. Residues: CASIPGTGRPQRADTQYF.

The rearrangement uses TRBV5-6 and TRBJ1-1; 8 bases agree with TRBD1. The CDR3 runs 17 residues. Germline V gene lookup returns CDR1 SGHDT and CDR2 YYEEEE. V lost 1 base and J lost 0; bases outside the gene matches: 8. The CDR3 loop is CASSLLTGAALNTEAFF. The CDR3 DNA sequence: TGTGCCAGCAGCTTGCTGACAGGGGCGGCCTTGAACACTGAAGCTTTCTTT. The whole variable domain, filled in from reference TRBV5-6 and TRBJ1-1, reads DAGVTQSPTHLIKTRGQQVTLRCSPKSGHDTVSWYQQALGQGPQFIFQYYEEEERQRGNFPDRFSGHQFPNYSSELNVNALLLGDSALYLCASSLLTGAALNTEAFFGQGTRLTVV.

The rearrangement uses TRBV5-1 and TRBJ1-3, with unresolved D. This CDR3 comprises 14 residues. Germline CDR1 is SGHRS and CDR2 is YFSETQ. Deletions cut 4 bases from V and 1 base from J, with 9 bases between. CDR3 amino acids: CASSPGHSGNTIYF. The CDR3 nucleotides are TGCGCCAGCAGCCCGGGCCATTCTGGAAACACCATATATTTT.

This clone was detected ten times or more. This chain connects TRBV4-1 to TRBJ2-1; no definite D call. Trimming took 4 bases from V and 6 from J, leaving 22 bases between them. This CDR3 is built from 17 residues. Germline V gives CDR1 MGHRA, CDR2 YSYEKL. CDR3 nucleotide sequence: TGCGCCAGCAGCCCATGGGGATCTCGCCGAGACTCCAATGAGCAGTTCTTC. Its protein product is CASSPWGSRRDSNEQFF.